The 23 T cell receptor delta chains in this list originate from one sample, sequenced in a study of gamma-delta T cells after stem cell transplantation. TCRdb repeated clone calling on the RT-PCR reads with CATT. The top ten hold 20% to 25% of the sample, which has approximately 3,000 delta-chain clones, around a third seen once. The sample taken for sequencing was gamma-delta T cells. The receptors originated from a human donor. It is not recorded whose cells these are; they may come from a transplant donor.

Notes on this clone: This sequence is one base from a far larger clone and is likely a read error. The chain has TRDV2 and TRDJ1; D uncertain. The CDR3 is made up of 14 amino acids. CDR1 is GEAIGNYY, CDR2 EKD, per germline. The CDR3 loop reads CARDTLENTDKLIF. DNA of the CDR3: TGTGCCCGTGACACCCTGGAGAACACCGATAAACTCATCTTT.

This clone was seen just once. This may arise from a read error, as a much more abundant clone is one base away. This same CDR3 is encoded by further DNA sequences in the sample. V usage is TRDV2 and J usage is TRDJ1; possible D gene TRDD3, 6 bases. The CDR3 spans 15 residues. Germline V gene lookup returns CDR1 GEAIGNYY and CDR2 EKD. Trimming cost V 4 bases and J 3 bases, with 17 bases left between them. The CDR3 DNA follows: TGTGCCTGTGATAAACTGGGAGATAGGGCCGATAAACTCATCTTT. This translates into CACDKLGDRADKLIF.

This clone was found a few times. A much larger clone is a single base away; this may be a read error. This chain joins TRDV2 and TRDJ1, with a tentative D call TRDD3 (5 bases). The V end lost 0 bases, the J end lost 0 bases, and 10 bases lay between the germline ends. This CDR3 is built from 15 residues. Germline V lookup: CDR1 GEAIGNYY, CDR2 EKD. The DNA for the CDR3 is TGTGCCTGTGACACCGTCGGGGAGAACACCGATAAACTCATCTTT. This sequence encodes CACDTVGENTDKLIF.

This sequence joins TRDV2 and TRDJ3; 8 bases align to TRDD3. V trimming: 0 bases; J trimming: 3 bases; junction bases outside the gene matches: 12. This CDR3 is built from 20 residues. CDR1 is GEAIGNYY and CDR2 is EKD in the germline V gene. This CDR3 is CACDTLLTGGQDWDTRQMFF. In DNA, the CDR3 is TGTGCCTGTGACACCCTACTAACTGGGGGCCAAGACTGGGACACCCGACAGATGTTTTTC.

V gene TRDV2 combines with J gene TRDJ1; TRDD3 matches 9 bases. The V gene's germline CDR1 is GEAIGNYY and CDR2 EKD. The CDR3 spans 19 residues. The V gene end was trimmed by 0 bases and the J gene end by 2 bases; junction bases not matched to a gene: 15. The CDR3 region has the DNA TGTGCCTGTGACACCGGCTTCTTAAGGGGATACGCGGATACCGATAAACTCATCTTT. Translation gives CACDTGFLRGYADTDKLIF.

The rearrangement links TRDV2 to TRDJ1; TRDD3 matches 13 bases. The trim removed 2 bases at V and 6 bases at J, leaving 8 bases unmatched. Germline V CDR1 and CDR2: GEAIGNYY, EKD. The CDR3 covers 16 residues. The DNA for the CDR3 is TGTGCCTGTGACAACCTACTGGGGGATACGCCAAATAAACTCATCTTT. Translation gives CACDNLLGDTPNKLIF.

As for this clone: The TCRdb protein comes from a much larger clone and disagrees with this DNA's translation at residue 14, likely due to a read error; the protein given here is derived from the DNA. The V gene is TRDV2, the J gene TRDJ1; 10 bases are shared with TRDD3. The length of the CDR3 is 17 residues. CDR1 is GEAIGNYY and CDR2 is EKD in the germline V gene. Here the CDR3 reads CACDTLTLGDYTDELIF. The CDR3 bases are TGTGCCTGTGACACCTTAACACTGGGGGATTACACCGATGAACTCATCTTT.

This clone is large in the sample. At the DNA level, this CDR3 is encoded by other sequences in the same sample as well. The chain is built from TRDV2 and TRDJ1, with D maybe TRDD3 (5 bases). Germline V CDR1 and CDR2: GEAIGNYY, EKD. V was cut by 0 bases and J by 0 bases, with 10 bases left in between. The CDR3 length is 15 residues. DNA of the CDR3: TGTGCCTGTGACACCGTCGGGGAGTACACCGATAAACTCATCTTT. Its protein product is CACDTVGEYTDKLIF.

On this clone itself: Since a far larger clone is one base different, this is likely a read error. Other DNA sequences in the same sample also yield this CDR3. J is TRDJ3 and V is TRDV2; D is possibly TRDD3 (6 bases). CDR3 length equals 21 residues. Germline V lookup: CDR1 GEAIGNYY, CDR2 EKD. Trimming left V 2 bases short and J 0 bases short, with 22 bases between. CDR3 in amino acids: CACDILGGTKASSWDTRQMFF. For the CDR3, the DNA is TGTGCCTGTGACATACTGGGAGGGACAAAGGCGAGCTCCTGGGACACCCGACAGATGTTTTTC.

This clone was recorded a few times. One base separates it from a far larger clone, so it is likely a read error. The same CDR3 arises from other DNA sequences in this sample as well. The CDR3 here is CACDTFVSEGLGGKLIF. The CDR3, as DNA: TGCGCCTGTGACACCTTCGTTTCGGAGGGTTTGGGGGGTAAACTCATCTTT. The V gene is TRDV2, the J gene TRDJ1; D is possibly TRDD3 (6 bases). This CDR3 comprises 17 residues. Per germline, CDR1 GEAIGNYY and CDR2 EKD.

This clone has only a few counts. V gene TRDV3 combines with J gene TRDJ1; TRDD2 might be the D (5 bases). Trimming pared 4 bases from V and 5 bases from J, leaving 26 bases between. Looked up from germline, CDR1 is TVYSNPD and CDR2 is GDNSRS (reference sequence). CDR3 length: 16 residues. In nucleotides, the CDR3 is TGTGCCTCCAAAGGCCTTCTCGGTCCTTTCTGGGATAAACTCATCTTT. Translated, it gives CASKGLLGPFWDKLIF.

This clone has just a few counts. Other DNA sequences of this sample code for an identical CDR3. The chain combines TRDV1 with TRDJ1; 9 bases are shared with TRDD3. CDR3 length equals 21 residues. V was pared by 1 base and J by 0 bases, with 18 bases of the junction left unmatched. Per germline, CDR1 TSWWSYY and CDR2 QGS. The CDR3 sequence is CALGERMNLHYWGTYTDKLIF. The CDR3 region has the DNA TGTGCTCTTGGGGAACGGATGAACTTACATTACTGGGGGACGTACACCGATAAACTCATCTTT.

Within the sample, this clone is medium-sized. The gene calls are TRDV2 and TRDJ3; 8 bases map to TRDD3. The CDR3 sequence is 20 residues long. J lost 0 bases, V lost 0 bases, and 9 bases had no gene match. Germline CDR1 GEAIGNYY, CDR2 EKD. CDR3 sequence reads: CACDTVWGIPSSWDTRQMFF. The CDR3 DNA reads TGTGCCTGTGACACCGTTTGGGGGATTCCCAGCTCCTGGGACACCCGACAGATGTTTTTC.

In regard to this clone: This could be a read error, since a much larger clone is one nucleotide away. The chain is built from TRDV2 and TRDJ1; 10 bases match TRDD3. This CDR3 is 17 amino acids long. Germline assignment: CDR1 GEAIGNYY and CDR2 EKD. Written as DNA, the CDR3 is TGTGCCTGTGGCACCGTGAGTACTGGGGGATCGACCGATAAACTCATCTTT. This translates into CACGTVSTGGSTDKLIF.

This clone is judged medium-sized. This chain uses TRDV2 with TRDJ1; 8 nucleotides line up with TRDD3. CDR3 length equals 16 residues. The V gene end was trimmed by 1 base and the J gene end by 2 bases; junction bases not matched to a gene: 8. Germline V gene lookup returns CDR1 GEAIGNYY and CDR2 EKD. The DNA of the CDR3 is TGTGCCTGTGACACTAGCTGGGGGAGAACGACCGATAAACTCATCTTT. Translated: CACDTSWGRTTDKLIF.

Notes on this clone: A far more abundant clone sits one base away, making this likely a read error. Other DNA sequences from this sample encode an identical CDR3 as well. V usage is TRDV2 and J usage is TRDJ1, with D tentatively TRDD3 (6 bases). Looked up from germline, CDR1 is GEAIGNYY and CDR2 is EKD. The CDR3 is 20 residues long. The CDR3 loop is CACDTVGTPDTRGNTDKLIF. The CDR3 DNA follows: TGTGCCTGTGACACGGTTGGGACCCCCGATACGCGGGGTAACACCGATAAACTTATCTTT.

As regards this clone: The sample has other DNA sequences that encode this CDR3 too. This rearrangement joins TRDV2 to TRDJ1; 13 nucleotides match TRDD3. V lost 0 bases, J lost 4 bases, and 19 bases stayed unmatched. CDR1 is GEAIGNYY and CDR2 is EKD in the germline V gene. The CDR3 is 21 amino acids. The DNA of the CDR3 is TGTGCCTGTGACACCGTCTCTTCTCAGCCCGAGACTGGGGGATACGGCGATAAACTCATCTTT. Amino acid sequence: CACDTVSSQPETGGYGDKLIF.

This clone rates as medium-sized. The chain couples TRDV1 to TRDJ1, with 13 nucleotides matching TRDD3. Per germline, CDR1 TSWWSYY and CDR2 QGS. The J segment lost 1 base and the V segment lost 3 bases, leaving 20 bases of the junction unmatched. There are 22 residues in the CDR3. CDR3 loop: CALGEIPHLDWGIRHSTDKLIF. CDR3 DNA: TGTGCTCTTGGGGAGATTCCACATCTAGACTGGGGGATACGTCATTCCACCGATAAACTCATCTTT.

In the case of this clone: This sequence is one base from a far larger clone and is likely a read error. The chain uses TRDV2 and TRDJ1; weak D call: TRDD3 (5 bases). The J call could be wrong; TRDJ2 is a better fit for the DNA end. The CDR3 totals 15 residues. Germline V gene data show CDR1 as GEAIGNYY and CDR2 as EKD. CDR3 in DNA: TGTGCCTGTGACACCGTGGGGACTCGCACCGATAAACTCTTCTTT. Translating it yields CACDTVGTRTDKLFF.

As regards this clone: Given a far larger clone just one base away, this is likely a sequencing read error. The same CDR3 is also encoded by other DNA sequences in this sample. V usage is TRDV2 and J usage is TRDJ3; TRDD3 matches at 9 bases. The CDR3 spans 21 residues. From germline, CDR1 is GEAIGNYY and CDR2 EKD. In DNA, the CDR3 is TGTGCCTGTGACACCATGGAACTGGGGGAAAGAACCTCCTGGGACACCCGACAGATGTTTTTT. Amino acid sequence: CACDTMELGERTSWDTRQMFF.

By proportion, this clone is medium-sized. The rearrangement joins TRDV1 to TRDJ1; D gene uncertain. CDR3 length equals 13 residues. Germline loops: CDR1 TSWWSYY, CDR2 QGS. Trimming pared 7 bases from V and 2 bases from J, leaving 11 bases between. CDR3 nucleotide sequence: TGTGCTCTTGTTTCCGGATGGACCGATAAACTCATCTTT. This codes for CALVSGWTDKLIF.

This clone has only one observation. The chain joins TRDV2 to TRDJ1; 9 positions match TRDD3. Germline CDR1 reads GEAIGNYY; CDR2 reads EKD. This CDR3 spans 17 amino acids. J gave up 3 bases and V 4 bases, and 14 bases lay outside the gene matches. The CDR3 sequence: CACDVWGIGGGADKLIF. CDR3 coding DNA: TGTGCCTGTGATGTCTGGGGGATTGGCGGTGGGGCCGATAAACTCATCTTT.

About this clone: A much larger clone differs by one base, so this may be a read error. The V call is TRDV2, the J call TRDJ1; 9 nucleotides match TRDD3. The trim removed 5 bases at V and 2 bases at J, leaving 5 bases unmatched. CDR3 length equals 14 residues. Germline values: CDR1 GEAIGNYY, CDR2 EKD. Here the CDR3 reads CACGVLGDTDKLIF. CDR3 nucleotides: TGTGCCTGTGGCGTTCTGGGGGATACCGATAAACTCATCTTT.